One and the same sample provided the 5 T cell receptor beta chains below, sequenced in a study of blood T cell repertoires in COVID-19. Profiled with immunoSEQ multiplex PCR; TCRdb holds only in-frame clones, not every one. The sample consists of more than 200,000 clones, about 85% of them appearing once. The sample consisted of peripheral blood. These receptors were taken from a man in his sixties with acute or convalescent COVID-19.

The rearrangement links TRBV19 to TRBJ1-1; no definite D call. Trimming pared 1 base from V and 9 bases from J, leaving 6 bases between. The CDR3 runs 11 residues. Germline V gives CDR1 LNHDA, CDR2 SQIVND (reference sequence). DNA for the CDR3: TGTGCCAGTAGTATAGGATGGCAAGCTTTCTTT. Translating gives CASSIGWQAFF. The full variable domain, its missing parts supplied by reference TRBV19 and TRBJ1-1, is DGGITQSPKYLFRKEGQNVTLSCEQNLNHDAMYWYRQDPGQGLRLIYYSQIVNDFQKGDIAEGYSVSREKKESFPLTVTSAQKNPTAFYLCASSIGWQAFFGQGTRLTVV.

Regarding this clone: The sample holds other DNA sequences that translate to the same CDR3. The genes are TRBV5-4 and TRBJ1-2; TRBD1 aligns across 8 bases. V lost 2 bases to trimming and J lost 4 bases; unmatched junction nucleotides: 1. This CDR3 contains 13 residues. Germline CDR1 is SGHNT and CDR2 is YYREEE (reference sequence). This CDR3 is CASSLQGGYGYTF. The CDR3 DNA reads as TGTGCCAGCAGCTTACAGGGGGGCTATGGCTACACCTTC.

V and J are TRBV6-4 and TRBJ1-2; D is ambiguous. The CDR3 has 14 residues. Germline loops: CDR1 MRHNA, CDR2 SNTAGT. With 8 bases removed from V and 4 bases from J, the gap between germline ends came to 17 bases. CDR3 DNA: TGTGCCAGCCGACGTGGGCCCGAGGGCTATGGCTACACCTTC. This sequence encodes CASRRGPEGYGYTF.

The rearrangement links TRBV7-6 to TRBJ1-3; the match to TRBD1 covers 7 bases. Germline CDR1 and CDR2: SGHVS and FNYEAQ. The CDR3 runs to 19 residues. Germline trimming cut 1 base from V and 0 bases from J; bases unmatched to any gene: 12. CDR3 sequence reads: CASSLVVGTVFYSGNTIYF. DNA for the CDR3: TGTGCCAGCAGCTTAGTAGTCGGGACAGTCTTTTACTCTGGAAACACCATATATTTT.

This sequence joins TRBV7-8 and TRBJ1-1; the match to TRBD1 covers 7 bases. The trim removed 4 bases at V and 8 bases at J, leaving 4 bases unmatched. The length of the CDR3 is 12 residues. The V gene's germline CDR1 is SGHVS and CDR2 FQNEAQ. The CDR3 sequence: CASSSTGVEAFF. The CDR3 nucleotides read TGTGCCAGCAGCTCAACAGGGGTGGAAGCTTTCTTT.